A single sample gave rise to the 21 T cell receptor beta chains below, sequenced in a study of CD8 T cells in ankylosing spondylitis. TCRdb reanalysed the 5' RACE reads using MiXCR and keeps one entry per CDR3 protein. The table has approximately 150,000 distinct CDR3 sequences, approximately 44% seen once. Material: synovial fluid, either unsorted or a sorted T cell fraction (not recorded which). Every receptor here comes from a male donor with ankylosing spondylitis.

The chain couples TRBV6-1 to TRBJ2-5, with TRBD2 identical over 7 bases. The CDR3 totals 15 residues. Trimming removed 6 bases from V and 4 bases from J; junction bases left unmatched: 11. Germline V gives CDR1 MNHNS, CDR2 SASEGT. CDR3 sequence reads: CASRPWGGSGETQYF. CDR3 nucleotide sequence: TGTGCCAGCAGACCCTGGGGGGGGTCGGGAGAGACCCAGTACTTC.

CDR3 sequence: CASSQEGTRGYEQYF. DNA for the CDR3: TGCGCCAGCAGCCAAGAAGGGACTAGAGGATACGAGCAGTACTTC. The J gene is TRBJ2-7, the V gene TRBV4-1; 8 bases are a match to TRBD2. This CDR3 comprises 15 residues. J lost 4 bases, V lost 0 bases, and 5 bases had no gene match. From germline, CDR1 is MGHRA and CDR2 YSYEKL.

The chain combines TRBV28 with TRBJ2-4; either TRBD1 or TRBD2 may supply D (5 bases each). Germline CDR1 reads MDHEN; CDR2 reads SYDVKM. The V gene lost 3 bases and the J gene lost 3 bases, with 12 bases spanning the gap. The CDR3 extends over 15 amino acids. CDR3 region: CASSLQGGGKNIQYF. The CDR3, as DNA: TGTGCCAGCAGTTTGCAGGGTGGGGGCAAAAACATTCAGTACTTC. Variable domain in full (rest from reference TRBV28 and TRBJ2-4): DVKVTQSSRYLVKRTGEKVFLECVQDMDHENMFWYRQDPGLGLRLIYFSYDVKMKEKGDIPEGYSVSREKKERFSLILESASTNQTSMYLCASSLQGGGKNIQYFGAGTRLSVL.

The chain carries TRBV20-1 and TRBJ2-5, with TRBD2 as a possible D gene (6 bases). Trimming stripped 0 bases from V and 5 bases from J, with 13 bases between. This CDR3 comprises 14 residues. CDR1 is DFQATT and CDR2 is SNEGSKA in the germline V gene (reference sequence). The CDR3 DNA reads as TGCAGTGCTAGAGATACGGGAGTCGTTGAGACCCAGTACTTC. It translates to CSARDTGVVETQYF.

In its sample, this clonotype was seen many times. This CDR3 is CASSPNSGPFRETQYF. For the CDR3, the DNA is TGTGCCAGCAGCCCGAATTCGGGACCGTTCCGGGAGACCCAGTACTTC. This chain joins TRBV3-1 and TRBJ2-5; D is tentatively TRBD1 or TRBD2 (5 bases each). The CDR3 is made up of 16 amino acids. V lost 4 bases and J lost 5, with 20 bases in between. In germline, CDR1 is LGHDT, CDR2 YNNKEL (reference sequence).

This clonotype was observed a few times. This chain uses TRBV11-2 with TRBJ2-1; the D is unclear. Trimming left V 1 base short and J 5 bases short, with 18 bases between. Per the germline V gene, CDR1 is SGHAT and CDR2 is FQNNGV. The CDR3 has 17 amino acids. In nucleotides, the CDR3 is TGTGCCAGCAGCTTAGTCGTTGGGCTACCTAAAAACAATGAGCAGTTCTTC. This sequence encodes CASSLVVGLPKNNEQFF.

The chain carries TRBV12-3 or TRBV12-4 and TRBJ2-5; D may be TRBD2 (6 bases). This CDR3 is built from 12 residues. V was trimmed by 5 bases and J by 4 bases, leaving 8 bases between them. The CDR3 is CASSRAGETQYF. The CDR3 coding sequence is TGTGCCAGCAGTCGAGCGGGAGAGACCCAGTACTTC.

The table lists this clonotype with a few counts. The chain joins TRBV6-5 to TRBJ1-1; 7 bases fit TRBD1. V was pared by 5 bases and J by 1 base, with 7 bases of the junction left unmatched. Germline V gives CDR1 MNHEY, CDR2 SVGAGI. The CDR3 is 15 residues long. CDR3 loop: CASSNDRVPNTEAFF. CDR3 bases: TGTGCCAGCAGTAACGACAGGGTTCCGAACACTGAAGCTTTCTTT.

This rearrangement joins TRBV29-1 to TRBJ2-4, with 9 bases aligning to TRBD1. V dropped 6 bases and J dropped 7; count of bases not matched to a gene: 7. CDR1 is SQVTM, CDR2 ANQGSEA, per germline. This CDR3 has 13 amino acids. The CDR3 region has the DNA TGCAGCGTCGAACAGGGGGCGGTGAACATTCAGTACTTC. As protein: CSVEQGAVNIQYF.

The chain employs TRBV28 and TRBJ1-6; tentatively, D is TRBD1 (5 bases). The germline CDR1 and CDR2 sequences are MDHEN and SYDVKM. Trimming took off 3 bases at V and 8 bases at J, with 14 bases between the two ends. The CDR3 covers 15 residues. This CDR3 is CASSLSRQGDSPLHF. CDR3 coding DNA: TGTGCCAGCAGTTTGTCCAGGCAGGGAGATTCACCCCTCCACTTT.

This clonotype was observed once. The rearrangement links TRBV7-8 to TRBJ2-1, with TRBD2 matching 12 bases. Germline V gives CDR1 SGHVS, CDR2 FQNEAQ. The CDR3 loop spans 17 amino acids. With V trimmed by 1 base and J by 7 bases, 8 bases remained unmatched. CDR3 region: CASSLGTTSGRWNEQFF. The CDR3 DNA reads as TGTGCCAGCAGCTTAGGAACTACTAGCGGGAGGTGGAATGAGCAGTTCTTC.

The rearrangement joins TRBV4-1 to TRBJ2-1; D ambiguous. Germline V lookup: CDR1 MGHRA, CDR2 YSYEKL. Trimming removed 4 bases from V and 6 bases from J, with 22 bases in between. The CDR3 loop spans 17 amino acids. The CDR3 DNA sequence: TGCGCCAGCAGCCTCACCCCCCTAGGTTTGGGCTTCAATGAGCAGTTCTTC. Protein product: CASSLTPLGLGFNEQFF.

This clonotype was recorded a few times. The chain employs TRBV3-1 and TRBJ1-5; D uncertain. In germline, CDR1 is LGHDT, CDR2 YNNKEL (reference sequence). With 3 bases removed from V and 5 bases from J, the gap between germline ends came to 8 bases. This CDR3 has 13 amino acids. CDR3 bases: TGTGCCAGCAGCCAGGGAGGATATCAGCCCCAGCATTTT. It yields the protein CASSQGGYQPQHF.

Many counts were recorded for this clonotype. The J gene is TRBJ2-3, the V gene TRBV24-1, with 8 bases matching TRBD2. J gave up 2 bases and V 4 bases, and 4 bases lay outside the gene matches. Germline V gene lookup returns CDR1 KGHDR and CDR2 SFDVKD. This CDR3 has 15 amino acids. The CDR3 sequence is CATSESGGPTDTQYF. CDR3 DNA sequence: TGTGCCACCAGTGAAAGCGGGGGCCCCACAGATACGCAGTATTTT.

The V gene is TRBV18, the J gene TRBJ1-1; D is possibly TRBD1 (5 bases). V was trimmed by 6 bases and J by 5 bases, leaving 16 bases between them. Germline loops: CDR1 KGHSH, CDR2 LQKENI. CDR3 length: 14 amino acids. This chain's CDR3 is CASSDVGGRTEAFF. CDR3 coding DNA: TGTGCCAGCTCTGACGTTGGGGGGAGGACTGAAGCTTTCTTT.

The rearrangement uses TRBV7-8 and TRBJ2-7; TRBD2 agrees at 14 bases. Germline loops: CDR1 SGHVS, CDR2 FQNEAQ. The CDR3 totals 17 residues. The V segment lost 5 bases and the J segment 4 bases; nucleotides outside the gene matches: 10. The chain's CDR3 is CASSPMGLAGEGYEQYF. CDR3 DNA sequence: TGTGCCAGCAGCCCGATGGGACTAGCGGGAGAAGGGTACGAGCAGTACTTC. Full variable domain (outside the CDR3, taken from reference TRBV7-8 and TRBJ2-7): GAGVSQSPRYKVAKRGQDVALRCDPISGHVSLFWYQQALGQGPEFLTYFQNEAQLDKSGLPSDRFFAERPEGSVSTLKIQRTQQEDSAVYLCASSPMGLAGEGYEQYFGPGTRLTVT.

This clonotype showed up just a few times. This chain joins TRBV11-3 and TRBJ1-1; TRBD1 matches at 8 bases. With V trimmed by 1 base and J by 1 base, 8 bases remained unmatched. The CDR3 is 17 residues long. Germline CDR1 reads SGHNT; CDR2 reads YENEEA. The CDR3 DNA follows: TGTGCCAGCAGCTTAGGGGACAGGCCACCTTCGAACACTGAAGCTTTCTTT. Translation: CASSLGDRPPSNTEAFF.

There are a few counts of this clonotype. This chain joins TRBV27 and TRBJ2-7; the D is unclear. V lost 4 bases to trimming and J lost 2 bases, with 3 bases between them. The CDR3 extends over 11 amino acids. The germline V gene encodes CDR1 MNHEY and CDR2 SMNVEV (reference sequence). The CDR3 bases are TGTGCCAGCAGTTACGCCTACGAGCAGTACTTC. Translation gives CASSYAYEQYF.

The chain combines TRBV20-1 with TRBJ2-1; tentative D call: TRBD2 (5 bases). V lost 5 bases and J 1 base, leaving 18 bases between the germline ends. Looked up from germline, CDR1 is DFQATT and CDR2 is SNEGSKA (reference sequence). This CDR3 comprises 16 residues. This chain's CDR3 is CSAPDWTLGSYNEQFF. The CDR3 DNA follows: TGCAGTGCTCCGGACTGGACCCTAGGGTCCTACAATGAGCAGTTCTTC.

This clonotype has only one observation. In nucleotides, the CDR3 is TGCAGTGCCCTGGGTGGACTAGCGGGGGGCCGGAACACCGGGGAGCTGTTTTTT. Translating gives CSALGGLAGGRNTGELFF. The J gene is TRBJ2-2, the V gene TRBV20-1, with TRBD2 matching 14 bases. Unmatched junction bases numbered 10, after V lost 6 bases and J lost 1 base. The CDR3 loop spans 18 amino acids. Germline V gene lookup returns CDR1 DFQATT and CDR2 SNEGSKA (reference sequence).

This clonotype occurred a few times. As DNA, the CDR3 is TGCAGTGCTAGAGATCCGAGACAGGGGGACTCCTACGAGCAGTACTTC. Its translation: CSARDPRQGDSYEQYF. The chain links TRBV20-1 to TRBJ2-7; TRBD1 agrees at 9 bases. J lost 0 bases, V lost 0 bases, and 6 bases had no gene match. The CDR3 spans 16 residues. CDR1 DFQATT and CDR2 SNEGSKA come from the germline V gene (reference sequence).